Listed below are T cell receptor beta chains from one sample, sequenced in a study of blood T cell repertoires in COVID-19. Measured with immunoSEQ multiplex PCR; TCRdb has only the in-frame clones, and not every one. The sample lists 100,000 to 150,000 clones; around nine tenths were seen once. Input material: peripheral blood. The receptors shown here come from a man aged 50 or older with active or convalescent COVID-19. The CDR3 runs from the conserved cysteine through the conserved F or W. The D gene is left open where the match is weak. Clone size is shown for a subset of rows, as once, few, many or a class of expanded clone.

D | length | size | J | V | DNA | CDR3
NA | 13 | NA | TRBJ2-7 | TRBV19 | TGTGCCAGTAGTATGATTTCGGGTTACGAGCAGTACTTC | CASSMISGYEQYF
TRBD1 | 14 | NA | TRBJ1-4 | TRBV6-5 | TGTGCCAGCAGTAAGACAGGGAACAATGAAAAACTGTTTTTT | CASSKTGNNEKLFF
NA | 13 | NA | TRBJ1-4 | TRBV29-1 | TGCAGCGTTATGTGGCAGGGTAATGAAAAACTGTTTTTT | CSVMWQGNEKLFF
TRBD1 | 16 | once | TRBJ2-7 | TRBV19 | TGTGCCAGTAGTGTAACCCCGGGACAGGGGGCTTACGAGCAGTACTTC | CASSVTPGQGAYEQYF
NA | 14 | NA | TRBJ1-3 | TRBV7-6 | TGTGCCAGCAGCTTAGTTTCTGCTGGAAACACCATATATTTT | CASSLVSAGNTIYF
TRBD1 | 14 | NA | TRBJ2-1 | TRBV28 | TGTGCCAGCGCCAGACAGGGGGCATCCAATGAGCAGTTCTTC | CASARQGASNEQFF
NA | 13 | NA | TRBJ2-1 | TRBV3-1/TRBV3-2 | TGTGCCAGCAGCTTGTGGCGGGACAATGAGCAGTTCTTC | CASSLWRDNEQFF
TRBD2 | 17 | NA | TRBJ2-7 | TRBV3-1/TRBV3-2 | TGTGCCAGCAGCATGACTAGCGGGGCTCGACGGACCTACGAGCAGTACTTC | CASSMTSGARRTYEQYF
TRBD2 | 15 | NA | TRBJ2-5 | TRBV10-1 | TGCGCCAGCAGTGACTCGGGACTAGGAGAAGAGACCCAGTACTTC | CASSDSGLGEETQYF
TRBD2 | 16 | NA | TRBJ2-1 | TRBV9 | TGTGCCAGCAGCTACTCTAGCGGGGGGTACTACAATGAGCAGTTCTTC | CASSYSSGGYYNEQFF
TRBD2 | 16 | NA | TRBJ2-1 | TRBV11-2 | TGTGCCAGCAGCTCCTCTCTAGCGGGAGCGGGCAATGAGCAGTTCTTC | CASSSSLAGAGNEQFF
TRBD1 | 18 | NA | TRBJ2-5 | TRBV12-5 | TGTGCTAGTGGTTTGGACCCCGGGACAGGGGAGTCCAAAGAGACCCAGTACTTC | CASGLDPGTGESKETQYF
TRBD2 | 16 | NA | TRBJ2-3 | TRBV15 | TGTGCCACCAGCAGAACCGGCGGGGGGGTTACAGATACGCAGTATTTT | CATSRTGGGVTDTQYF
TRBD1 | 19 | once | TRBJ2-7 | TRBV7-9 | TGTGCCAGCAGCTCGATAGGGACAGGGGGCTCTACTTCATCCTACGAGCAGTACTTC | CASSSIGTGGSTSSYEQYF
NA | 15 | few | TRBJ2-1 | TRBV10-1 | TGCGCCAGCAGTGAATCACGGGGTCGGTACAATGAGCAGTTCTTC | CASSESRGRYNEQFF
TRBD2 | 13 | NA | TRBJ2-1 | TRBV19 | TGTGCCAGTAGTTACCTAGGGGAGGGTGAGCAGTTCTTC | CASSYLGEGEQFF
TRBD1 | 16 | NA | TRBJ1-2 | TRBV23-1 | TGCGCCAGCAGTCGTGCGGGACAGGGTATTAACTATGGCTACACCTTC | CASSRAGQGINYGYTF
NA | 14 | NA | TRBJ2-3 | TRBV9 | TGTGCCAGCAGCACCCATGGAGGAACAGATACGCAGTATTTT | CASSTHGGTDTQYF
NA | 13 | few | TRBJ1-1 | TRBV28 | TGTGCCAGCAGCCCTACAGTGAACACTGAAGCTTTCTTT | CASSPTVNTEAFF
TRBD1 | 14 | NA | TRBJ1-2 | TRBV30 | TGTGCCTGGAGTGTCGCACAGGGGCCGTATGGCTACACCTTC | CAWSVAQGPYGYTF
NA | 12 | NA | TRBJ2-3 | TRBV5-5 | TGTGCCAGCAGCTTACAGGAACTTACGCAGTATTTT | CASSLQELTQYF
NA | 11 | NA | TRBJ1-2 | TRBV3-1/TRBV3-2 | TGTGCCAGCAGCCGAGGGCGAGGCTACACCTTC | CASSRGRGYTF
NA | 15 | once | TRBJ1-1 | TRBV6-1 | TGTGCCAGCAGTGAAGAGGTGGGCTGGGCCACTGAAGCTTTCTTT | CASSEEVGWATEAFF
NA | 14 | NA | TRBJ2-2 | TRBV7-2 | TGTGCCAGCAGCTTACCGACTAGCACCGGGGAGCTGTTTTTT | CASSLPTSTGELFF
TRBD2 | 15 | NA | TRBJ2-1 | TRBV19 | TGTGCCAGTAGTATAGGGGGACTAGCGGGAGATGAGCAGTTCTTC | CASSIGGLAGDEQFF
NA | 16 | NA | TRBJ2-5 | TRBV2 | TGTGCCAGCAGTGAAGAGACTGGTGCCTTAACCCGGGACCAGTACTTC | CASSEETGALTRDQYF
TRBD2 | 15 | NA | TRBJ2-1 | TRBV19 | TGTGCCAGTAGTTCTAGCGGTAACTCCTACAATGAGCAGTTCTTC | CASSSSGNSYNEQFF
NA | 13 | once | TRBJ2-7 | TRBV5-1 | TGCGCCAGCAGCTTGAGTAGCGGCTACGAGCAGTACTTC | CASSLSSGYEQYF
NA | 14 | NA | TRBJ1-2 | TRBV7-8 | TGTGCCAGCAGCCCAGAGCGGGGAGGCTATGGCTACACCTTC | CASSPERGGYGYTF
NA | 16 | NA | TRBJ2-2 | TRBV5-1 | TGCGCCAGCAGCTTCACAGGGATGGGGAACACCGGGGAGCTGTTTTTT | CASSFTGMGNTGELFF
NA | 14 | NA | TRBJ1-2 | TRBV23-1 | TGCGCCACTCTCAGTGCGGGGGGGGGCTATGGCTACACCTTC | CATLSAGGGYGYTF
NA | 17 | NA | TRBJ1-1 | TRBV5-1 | TGCGCCAGCAGCCCCGCCGGGGGTGTTGCTCTGAACACTGAAGCTTTCTTT | CASSPAGGVALNTEAFF
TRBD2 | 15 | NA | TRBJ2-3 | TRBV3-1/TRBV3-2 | TGTGCCAGCAGCCCGGGACTAGCGGGGACAGATACGCAGTATTTT | CASSPGLAGTDTQYF
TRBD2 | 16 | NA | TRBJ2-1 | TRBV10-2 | TGCGCCAGCAGCGGAGGGGCGGGAGGCTACCACAATGAGCAGTTCTTC | CASSGGAGGYHNEQFF
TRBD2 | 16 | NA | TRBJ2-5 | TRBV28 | TGTGCCAGCAGTGGCTTAGTACTAGCGGGAGAAGAGACCCAGTACTTC | CASSGLVLAGEETQYF
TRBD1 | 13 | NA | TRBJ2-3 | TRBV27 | TGTGCCAGCAGCCGACAGGGGCCAGATACGCAGTATTTT | CASSRQGPDTQYF
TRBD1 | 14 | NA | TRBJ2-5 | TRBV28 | TGTGCCAGCAGTGACAGGGGGGTACAAGAGACCCAGTACTTC | CASSDRGVQETQYF
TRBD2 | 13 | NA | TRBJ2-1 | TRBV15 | TGTGCCACCATGGGGGGGGCCTACAATGAGCAGTTCTTC | CATMGGAYNEQFF
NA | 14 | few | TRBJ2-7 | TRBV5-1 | TGCGCCAGCAGCTTGAGCCAGGGTCCGGGCGAGCAGTACTTC | CASSLSQGPGEQYF
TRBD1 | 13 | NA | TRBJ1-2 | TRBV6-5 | TGTGCCAGCAAGAGGACAGGTTCCTATGGCTACACCTTC | CASKRTGSYGYTF
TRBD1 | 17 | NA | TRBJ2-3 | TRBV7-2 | TGTGCCAGCAGCTTATTTTTCGGGACAGCTAGCACAGATACGCAGTATTTT | CASSLFFGTASTDTQYF
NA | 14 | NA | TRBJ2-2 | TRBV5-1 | TGCGCCAGCAGCCAGGACAGGAACACCGGGGAGCTGTTTTTT | CASSQDRNTGELFF
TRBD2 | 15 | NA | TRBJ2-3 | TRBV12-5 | TGTGCTAGTGGTCCGTCAGCGGGAGCCCCAGATACGCAGTATTTT | CASGPSAGAPDTQYF
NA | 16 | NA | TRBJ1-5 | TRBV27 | TGTGCCAGCAAACCCTACCATGACAGGAGAGATCAGCCCCAGCATTTT | CASKPYHDRRDQPQHF
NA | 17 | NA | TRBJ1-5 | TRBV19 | TGTGCCAGTAGTATGGGGGGGGCGGGAAGAGGCAATCAGCCCCAGCATTTT | CASSMGGAGRGNQPQHF
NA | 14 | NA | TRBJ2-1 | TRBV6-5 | TGTGCCAGCAGTTACGTTACCTCTCGGAATGAGCAGTTCTTC | CASSYVTSRNEQFF
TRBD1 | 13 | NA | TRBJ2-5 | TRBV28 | TGTGCCAGCTCGACAGGGATTGGGGAGACCCAGTACTTC | CASSTGIGETQYF
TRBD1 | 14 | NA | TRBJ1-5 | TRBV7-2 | TGTGCCAGCAGCTCTCAGACAGGGGACCAGCCCCAGCATTTT | CASSSQTGDQPQHF
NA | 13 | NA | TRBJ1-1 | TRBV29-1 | TGCAGCTTACGACGGATGGGCCGAACTGAAGCTTTCTTT | CSLRRMGRTEAFF
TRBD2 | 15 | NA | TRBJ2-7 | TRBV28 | TGTGCCAGCAGTTCCATGACTAGCGGGAGAGGTGAGCAGTACTTC | CASSSMTSGRGEQYF
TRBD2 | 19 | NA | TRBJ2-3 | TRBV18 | TGTGCCAGCTCACCGTGGGTTAGCGGGAGGGCCATCGGCACAGATACGCAGTATTTT | CASSPWVSGRAIGTDTQYF
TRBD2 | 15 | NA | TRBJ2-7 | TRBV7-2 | TGTGCCAGCAGCAGGACTAGCGGGGGGGTCCACGAGCAGTACTTC | CASSRTSGGVHEQYF
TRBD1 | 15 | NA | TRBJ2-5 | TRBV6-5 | TGTGCCAGCAGCCCCGCCGGGACAGTCGGAGAGACCCAGTACTTC | CASSPAGTVGETQYF
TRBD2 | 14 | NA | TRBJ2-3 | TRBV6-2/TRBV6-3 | TGTGCCAGCAGTTCCGGGACTAGCAGTGACGCGCAGTATTTT | CASSSGTSSDAQYF
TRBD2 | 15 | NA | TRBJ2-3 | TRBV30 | TGTGCCTGGAGTAGGCCTAGCGGGACCACAGATACGCAGTATTTT | CAWSRPSGTTDTQYF
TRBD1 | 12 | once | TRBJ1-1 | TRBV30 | TGTGCCTGGGGCAGGGGGAGAGCTGAAGCTTTCTTT | CAWGRGRAEAFF
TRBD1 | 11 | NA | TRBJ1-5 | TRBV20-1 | TGCAGTGCTAGAGGACAGGGCCGCCAGCATTTT | CSARGQGRQHF
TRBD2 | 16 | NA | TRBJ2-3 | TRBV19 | TGTGCCAGTAGTCCGCGGACTAGCGTGTTTGGTGATACGCAGTATTTT | CASSPRTSVFGDTQYF